The 21 T cell receptor beta chains below all came from one sample that was sequenced in a study of shared clonotypes between healthy human individuals. Clones were sequenced by immunoSEQ multiplex PCR, and TCRdb holds only the in-frame ones, with some missing. Counted here are about a million clones, around three quarters occurring once; the ten biggest clones make up 0.7% to 0.95%. Sequenced: memory CD4+ T cells from PBMCs. Subset of the sample: CD45RA-negative fraction. The receptor set was obtained from a young man in good health. Some clones in this sample may be carry-over from other donors' samples.

Turning to this clone: Other nucleotide sequences from this sample produce the same CDR3. The V call is TRBV20-1, the J call TRBJ2-3, with unresolved D. Germline V gene lookup returns CDR1 DFQATT and CDR2 SNEGSKA (reference sequence). The CDR3 length is 11 residues. V lost 3 bases and J lost 6, with 7 bases in between. The CDR3 region has the DNA TGCAGTGCTAGCTTAGTGGATACGCAGTATTTT. As protein: CSASLVDTQYF.

The gene calls are TRBV6-6 and TRBJ1-2, with a possible D match to TRBD1 (6 bases). Between the trimmed V and J ends, which lost 6 bases and 3 bases, there was a span of 14 bases. This CDR3 has 14 residues. CDR1 and CDR2 from the germline V gene are MNHNY and SVGAGI (reference sequence). In nucleotides, the CDR3 is TGTGCCAGCAGAGCCGGACAGACTTACTATGGCTACACCTTC. Encoded protein: CASRAGQTYYGYTF.

This clone showed up just a few times. The genes are TRBV14 and TRBJ2-2; TRBD1 agrees at 7 bases. CDR3 length: 16 amino acids. With V trimmed by 0 bases and J by 1 base, 2 bases remained unmatched. Germline CDR1 and CDR2: SGHDN and FVKESK. CDR3 sequence reads: CASSQEQGENTGELFF. Written as DNA, the CDR3 is TGTGCCAGCAGCCAAGAGCAGGGGGAGAACACCGGGGAGCTGTTTTTT.

This chain connects TRBV5-6 to TRBJ2-1; the D is unclear. Germline CDR1 SGHDT, CDR2 YYEEEE. This CDR3 has 13 residues. The V and J ends lost 3 bases and 5 bases respectively, with 9 bases between them. CDR3 amino acids: CASSWRRDNEQFF. CDR3 nucleotides: TGTGCCAGCAGCTGGAGAAGAGACAATGAGCAGTTCTTC.

The chain employs TRBV18 and TRBJ1-2, with 8 nucleotides matching TRBD1. Germline values: CDR1 KGHSH, CDR2 LQKENI. The CDR3 loop spans 14 amino acids. The junction had 8 bases not matched to a gene; V was cut back by 4 bases and J by 7 bases. The CDR3 nucleotides read TGTGCCAGCTCACTTCAGGGGGCAGAGGTTGGCTACACCTTC. Translation gives CASSLQGAEVGYTF.

This sequence joins TRBV7-2 and TRBJ2-7; 9 nucleotides align to TRBD2. Germline V gene data show CDR1 as SGHTA and CDR2 as FQGNSA. This CDR3 spans 15 amino acids. V dropped 1 base and J dropped 5; count of bases not matched to a gene: 6. CDR3 in amino acids: CASSLVAGGGNEQYF. CDR3 coding DNA: TGTGCCAGCAGCTTAGTGGCGGGAGGGGGGAACGAGCAGTACTTC.

This clone came up a few times. The rearrangement uses TRBV6-5 and TRBJ1-1; D unresolved. V lost 4 bases and J lost 4, with 10 bases in between. The CDR3 consists of 13 residues. The germline gives CDR1 MNHEY, CDR2 SVGAGI. CDR3 loop: CASSFGPVTEAFF. The CDR3, as DNA: TGTGCCAGCAGTTTTGGGCCAGTCACTGAAGCTTTCTTT.

Worth noting for this clone: Other DNA sequences in the sample encode the same CDR3. The gene calls are TRBV5-1 and TRBJ1-2, with D tentatively TRBD1 (5 bases). V lost 0 bases, J lost 5 bases, and 11 bases lay in between. This CDR3 is built from 14 residues. The germline V gene encodes CDR1 SGHRS and CDR2 YFSETQ. The DNA of the CDR3 is TGCGCCAGCAGCTTGGGTCAGGGAAGTTATGGCTACACCTTC. Translating gives CASSLGQGSYGYTF. Based on the CDR3 plus reference TRBV5-1 and TRBJ1-2, the full variable domain is KAGVTQTPRYLIKTRGQQVTLSCSPISGHRSVSWYQQTPGQGLQFLFEYFSETQRNKGNFPGRFSGRQFSNSRSEMNVSTLELGDSALYLCASSLGQGSYGYTFGSGTRLTVV.

This chain joins TRBV28 and TRBJ1-2; 7 bases line up with TRBD1. The length of the CDR3 is 14 residues. With 5 bases clipped from V and 7 bases from J, the junction kept 10 bases outside the gene matches. Germline V gives CDR1 MDHEN, CDR2 SYDVKM. The DNA of the CDR3 is TGTGCCAGCAGTCCCCAGGGCAGGGGGTTTGGCTACACCTTC. Its protein is CASSPQGRGFGYTF.

The CDR3 sequence is CASSLATGVGTEAFF. In DNA, the CDR3 is TGTGCCAGCAGCTTAGCAACCGGGGTTGGCACTGAAGCTTTCTTT. The genes are TRBV7-2 and TRBJ1-1; D is unresolved. CDR3 size: 15 residues. Germline V gives CDR1 SGHTA, CDR2 FQGNSA. Trimming shortened V by 0 bases and J by 4 bases, and 12 bases separated the two germline ends.

The rearrangement joins TRBV11-2 to TRBJ2-3, with D tentatively TRBD1 or TRBD2 (5 bases each). Germline V gene lookup returns CDR1 SGHAT and CDR2 FQNNGV. This CDR3 has 18 amino acids. V was shortened by 5 bases and J by 0 bases, with 21 bases between the two germline ends. The CDR3 region is CASSLGRGGRASTDTQYF. CDR3 bases: TGTGCCAGCAGCCTAGGTCGGGGCGGCAGAGCTAGCACAGATACGCAGTATTTT.

The rearrangement uses TRBV28 and TRBJ1-2; D is uncertain. V shed 2 bases and J shed 6 bases, with 13 bases lying between them. CDR3 length: 14 residues. Germline loops: CDR1 MDHEN, CDR2 SYDVKM. The CDR3 sequence is CASSLEKRLNGYTF. As DNA, the CDR3 is TGTGCCAGCAGTTTAGAAAAGAGGCTGAATGGCTACACCTTC.

This clone has just a few counts. This chain connects TRBV30 to TRBJ2-3, with 10 nucleotides matching TRBD2. The CDR3 runs to 17 residues. Germline V gene data show CDR1 as GTSNPN and CDR2 as SVGIG (reference sequence). J was trimmed by 5 bases and V by 1 base; bases with no gene match: 12. CDR3 loop: CAWSGRGLAGDQDTQYF. The CDR3 DNA reads as TGTGCCTGGAGTGGGAGGGGTCTAGCGGGGGACCAAGATACGCAGTATTTT.

The sample holds one count of this clone. The chain recombines TRBV6-1 with TRBJ2-7, with D tentatively TRBD2 (6 bases). The CDR3 loop spans 13 amino acids. The V end lost 8 bases, the J end lost 9 bases, and 20 bases lay between the germline ends. The germline V gene has CDR1 MNHNS and CDR2 SASEGT. The CDR3 nucleotides are TGTGCCAGCGTAGGGACTCCGGCTACGACGCAGTACTTC. Protein: CASVGTPATTQYF.

The J gene is TRBJ2-3, the V gene TRBV7-3, with D unresolved. The CDR3 runs 12 residues. Germline values: CDR1 SGHTA, CDR2 FQGTGA. V lost 5 bases and J lost 2, with 5 bases in between. Here the CDR3 DNA reads TGTGCCAGCAGCGCGAACACAGATACGCAGTATTTT. Translating gives CASSANTDTQYF.

Only a few counts were recorded for this clone. The chain carries TRBV11-2 and TRBJ2-4, with TRBD1 identical over 9 bases. CDR1 is SGHAT, CDR2 FQNNGV, per germline. V shed 5 bases and J 6 bases; nucleotides not matched to a gene: 8. The CDR3 length is 15 residues. The DNA for the CDR3 is TGTGCCAGCAGCCTTCGGACAGGGGAGGGAAACATTCAGTACTTC. Protein: CASSLRTGEGNIQYF.

The V and J genes are TRBV28 and TRBJ1-5; 7 bases fit TRBD1. The CDR3 contains 16 residues. Germline CDR1 reads MDHEN; CDR2 reads SYDVKM. Losses at the gene ends were 7 bases for V and 1 base for J; bases not matched to a gene: 10. The DNA of the CDR3 is TGTGCCAGCACCCGTACAGGGGCTAGAAGCAATCAGCCCCAGCATTTT. The encoded protein is CASTRTGARSNQPQHF.

The CDR3 region is CASSTGRGGRADEQYF. The CDR3 region has the DNA TGCGCCAGCAGCACCGGCAGGGGCGGGAGGGCCGACGAGCAGTACTTC. This chain connects TRBV5-1 to TRBJ2-7; 9 bases line up with TRBD2. Per germline, CDR1 SGHRS and CDR2 YFSETQ. J gave up 5 bases and V 4 bases, and 13 bases lay outside the gene matches. CDR3 size: 16 residues.

About this clone: The missing conserved phenylalanine or tryptophan at the end of this CDR3 makes a read error likely. No DNA is shown, since the ends of the CDR3 on it are uncertain; the CDR3 is the one TCRdb lists. The rearrangement uses TRBV30 and TRBJ2-4; TRBD1 is the table's D call, not checked against the DNA. Germline CDR1 reads GTSNPN; CDR2 reads SVGIG (reference sequence). The CDR3 extends over 9 residues, inclusive of both ends. The CDR3 spells CAWGGPTGN.

This sequence joins TRBV7-9 and TRBJ1-5; 8 nucleotides agree with TRBD1. Trimming cost V 5 bases and J 5 bases; bases outside gene matches: 5. This CDR3 region has 14 residues. Germline loops: CDR1 SEHNR, CDR2 FQNEAQ (reference sequence). The CDR3 DNA is TGTGCCAGCAGCCTACAGGGGGAGTATCAGCCCCAGCATTTT. Encoded protein: CASSLQGEYQPQHF.

The chain joins TRBV5-4 to TRBJ2-2; perhaps TRBD2 as D (5 bases). The germline CDR1 and CDR2 sequences are SGHNT and YYREEE (reference sequence). CDR3 length equals 15 residues. The V gene lost 4 bases and the J gene lost 3 bases, with 13 bases spanning the gap. DNA for the CDR3: TGTGCCAGCAGCGCGGGCTCGACCCACACCGGGGAGCTGTTTTTT. It is translated as CASSAGSTHTGELFF.